Below, 26 T cell receptor beta chains from the same sample are listed, as sequenced in a study of OX40 agonist ivuxolimab in advanced cancers. The protocol was immunoSEQ multiplex PCR, while the TCRdb copy is restricted to in-frame clones and leaves out a portion. The sample shows about 16,000 clones, over 60% of them seen only once. The source material was CD4+ or CD8+ T cells sorted from blood, sampled in a trial of the OX40 agonist ivuxolimab. These receptors all come from an adult with an advanced solid tumor such as melanoma, head and neck, liver or kidney cancer.

Turning to this clone: The same CDR3 also results from other DNA sequences found in this sample. This chain connects TRBV5-1 to TRBJ1-2, with 7 positions matching TRBD1. Germline V gives CDR1 SGHRS, CDR2 YFSETQ. V was pared by 3 bases and J by 6 bases, with 8 bases of the junction left unmatched. This CDR3 has 14 residues. The CDR3 spells CASSSVTGVDGYTF. Here the CDR3 DNA reads TGCGCCAGCAGCTCAGTAACAGGGGTTGATGGCTACACCTTC.

Note on this clone: Its ends do not fully match the called genes, so a read error is possible. The V gene is TRBV6-4, the J gene TRBJ2-1, with D unresolved. Germline CDR1 and CDR2: MRHNA and SNTAGT. This CDR3 contains 13 residues. The CDR3 loop is CASSESSYDEQFF. In nucleotides, the CDR3 is TGTGCCAGCAGTGAGTCGAGCTACGATGAGCAGTTCTTC.

This clone was observed once. This rearrangement joins TRBV4-3 to TRBJ2-1; 12 bases match TRBD2. V was pared by 1 base and J by 3 bases, with 1 base of the junction left unmatched. This CDR3 has 16 amino acids. From germline, CDR1 is LGHNA and CDR2 YSLEER. The CDR3 sequence is CASSQGTSGDYNEQFF. The CDR3 DNA reads as TGCGCCAGCAGCCAAGGGACTAGCGGGGACTACAATGAGCAGTTCTTC.

This clone has only one observation. The rearrangement joins TRBV28 to TRBJ2-7; tentatively, D is TRBD1 (5 bases). CDR3 size: 14 residues. CDR1 is MDHEN, CDR2 SYDVKM, per germline. The germline V and J ends were trimmed by 3 bases and 1 base, with 10 bases remaining between them. This chain's CDR3 is CASSFLAGSYEQYF. The DNA for the CDR3 is TGTGCCAGCAGTTTTCTTGCAGGGTCCTACGAGCAGTACTTC.

The genes are TRBV7-9 and TRBJ1-1; D ambiguous. The CDR3 has 11 amino acids. Germline V gives CDR1 SEHNR, CDR2 FQNEAQ (reference sequence). The V and J ends lost 2 bases and 8 bases respectively, with 6 bases between them. CDR3 region: CASSLTAEAFF. In DNA, the CDR3 is TGTGCCAGCAGCTTAACCGCGGAAGCTTTCTTT.

In its sample, this clone ranks as medium-sized. The rearrangement joins TRBV7-9 to TRBJ1-2; D ambiguous. The V gene's germline CDR1 is SEHNR and CDR2 FQNEAQ (reference sequence). V was pared by 1 base and J by 2 bases, with 8 bases between. The CDR3 covers 14 residues. The chain's CDR3 is CASSLVSSNYGYTF. The CDR3 coding sequence is TGTGCCAGCAGCTTAGTTTCCAGCAACTATGGCTACACCTTC. Supplemented by reference TRBV7-9 and TRBJ1-2, the full variable domain reads DTGVSQNPRHKITKRGQNVTFRCDPISEHNRLYWYRQTLGQGPEFLTYFQNEAQLEKSRLLSDRFSAERPKGSFSTLEIQRTEQGDSAMYLCASSLVSSNYGYTFGSGTRLTVV.

V and J are TRBV5-6 and TRBJ1-6; D is ambiguous. CDR1 and CDR2 (germline): SGHDT, YYEEEE. The CDR3 has 14 amino acids. Between the trimmed V and J ends, which lost 1 base and 11 bases, there was a span of 13 bases. CDR3: CASSLYNGGTPLHF. Here the CDR3 DNA reads TGTGCCAGCAGCTTGTATAACGGCGGAACACCCCTCCACTTT.

The chain couples TRBV7-2 to TRBJ2-7; 7 bases fit TRBD2. The CDR3 is made up of 16 amino acids. Germline-derived CDR1 and CDR2 are SGHTA and FQGNSA. V shed 3 bases, J shed 7 bases, and the junction held 15 bases outside the gene matches. The CDR3 DNA reads as TGTGCCAGCAGCTTGGACCGTAACAGCGGGACCGGGGAGCAGTACTTC. This gives the protein CASSLDRNSGTGEQYF.

The chain uses TRBV4-1 and TRBJ2-2; D is perhaps TRBD2 (6 bases). V was pared by 5 bases and J by 0 bases, with 13 bases between. Germline CDR1 and CDR2: MGHRA and YSYEKL. The CDR3 is 16 amino acids. The CDR3 spells CASSARGESNTGELFF. The CDR3, as DNA: TGCGCCAGCAGCGCGCGCGGGGAATCGAACACCGGGGAGCTGTTTTTT.

The chain has TRBV10-3 and TRBJ1-4; 9 bases align to TRBD1. The ends lost 4 bases at V and 8 bases at J; junction bases unmatched: 11. The CDR3 covers 16 residues. The germline CDR1 and CDR2 sequences are ENHRY and SYGVKD. The chain's CDR3 is CAISAVPDRGGEKLFF. CDR3 bases: TGTGCCATCAGTGCGGTCCCGGACAGGGGTGGCGAAAAACTGTTTTTT.

The V call is TRBV19, the J call TRBJ1-5; TRBD1 is a possible D gene (6 bases). Deletions cut 2 bases from V and 10 bases from J, with 15 bases between. This CDR3 region has 14 residues. Germline V gene data show CDR1 as LNHDA and CDR2 as SQIVND (reference sequence). CDR3 loop: CASSIRGGFEPQHF. The CDR3 nucleotides read TGTGCCAGTAGTATAAGGGGGGGCTTCGAACCCCAGCATTTT.

This clone was observed a handful of times. The V gene is TRBV18, the J gene TRBJ1-1, with D possibly being TRBD1 (6 bases). The CDR3 covers 17 residues. Germline V gene data show CDR1 as KGHSH and CDR2 as LQKENI. The ends were cut back, 5 bases at V and 1 base at J, with 20 bases in the middle. The CDR3 protein is CASSSTGRWAGNTEAFF. The DNA of the CDR3 is TGTGCCAGCTCATCTACAGGGAGGTGGGCAGGGAACACTGAAGCTTTCTTT.

V and J are TRBV5-4 and TRBJ2-6, with unresolved D. The CDR3 spans 17 residues. The V gene's germline CDR1 is SGHNT and CDR2 YYREEE (reference sequence). V lost 7 bases and J 5 bases, leaving 22 bases between the germline ends. The CDR3 loop is CASAAPVRQSRANVLTF. CDR3 bases: TGTGCCAGCGCCGCCCCCGTAAGACAAAGTCGGGCCAACGTCCTGACTTTC.

This rearrangement joins TRBV9 to TRBJ1-2; D unclear. Trimming took off 6 bases at V and 5 bases at J, with 20 bases between the two ends. The CDR3 covers 15 residues. Germline CDR1 is SGDLS and CDR2 is YYNGEE. The chain's CDR3 is CASTPGGSGIYGYTF. The DNA for the CDR3 is TGTGCCAGCACCCCGGGTGGCAGTGGGATTTATGGCTACACCTTC.

The gene calls are TRBV5-4 and TRBJ1-1; the D gene is possibly TRBD1 (6 bases). V was clipped by 6 bases and J by 6 bases, with 12 bases between them. CDR1 and CDR2 from the germline V gene are SGHNT and YYREEE (reference sequence). The CDR3 consists of 12 residues. CDR3: CASTWGPSEAFF. The CDR3 region has the DNA TGTGCCAGCACGTGGGGGCCGTCTGAAGCTTTCTTT.

The gene calls are TRBV11-1 and TRBJ1-3; maybe TRBD1 (5 bases). V was trimmed by 2 bases and J by 8 bases, leaving 10 bases between them. Germline V lookup: CDR1 SGHAT, CDR2 FQDESV (reference sequence). The CDR3 runs to 13 residues. Written as DNA, the CDR3 is TGTGCCAGCAGCTTAAGGCAGGGCTACACCATATATTTT. Protein: CASSLRQGYTIYF.

The gene calls are TRBV7-8 and TRBJ1-4, with a tentative D call TRBD1 (5 bases). Germline-derived CDR1 and CDR2 are SGHVS and FQNEAQ. The V and J ends lost 4 bases and 0 bases respectively, with 24 bases between them. The CDR3 contains 20 residues. In DNA form, the CDR3 reads TGTGCCAGCAGCTCTCCTTATGACAGAGCGACTATTGCAACTAATGAAAAACTGTTTTTT. It codes for CASSSPYDRATIATNEKLFF.

This chain connects TRBV7-2 to TRBJ2-7; possibly TRBD1 or TRBD2 for D (5 bases each). CDR1 SGHTA and CDR2 FQGNSA come from the germline V gene. V dropped 6 bases and J dropped 2 bases, with 14 bases sitting between them. CDR3 length equals 14 residues. The CDR3 region has the DNA TGTGCCAGCAGGGGTAGACGGGGCGCCTACGAGCAGTACTTC. Protein: CASRGRRGAYEQYF.

The V call is TRBV7-9, the J call TRBJ1-2; 9 bases align to TRBD1. The length of the CDR3 is 15 residues. Germline-derived CDR1 and CDR2 are SEHNR and FQNEAQ (reference sequence). The V segment lost 5 bases and the J segment 5 bases; nucleotides outside the gene matches: 9. DNA for the CDR3: TGTGCCAGCAGCGCGATTGACAGGGGGACATATGGCTACACCTTC. This translates into CASSAIDRGTYGYTF.

This clone was counted a few times. This sequence joins TRBV7-9 and TRBJ1-2, with a possible D match to TRBD1 (5 bases). Trimming stripped 4 bases from V and 3 bases from J, with 9 bases between. CDR3 length: 13 amino acids. Germline-derived CDR1 and CDR2 are SEHNR and FQNEAQ (reference sequence). DNA of the CDR3: TGTGCCAGCAGCTCGGTAGGGGACTATGGCTACACCTTC. Protein sequence: CASSSVGDYGYTF.

This clone showed up just a few times. V usage is TRBV19 and J usage is TRBJ2-5, with TRBD2 identical over 11 bases. This CDR3 has 15 residues. Germline CDR1 and CDR2: LNHDA and SQIVND (reference sequence). J lost 2 bases, V lost 9 bases, and 8 bases had no gene match. CDR3 in amino acids: CASAGTSGVQETQYF. In DNA form, the CDR3 reads TGTGCCAGCGCCGGGACTAGCGGAGTTCAAGAGACCCAGTACTTC. Full variable domain (outside the CDR3, taken from reference TRBV19 and TRBJ2-5): DGGITQSPKYLFRKEGQNVTLSCEQNLNHDAMYWYRQDPGQGLRLIYYSQIVNDFQKGDIAEGYSVSREKKESFPLTVTSAQKNPTAFYLCASAGTSGVQETQYFGPGTRLLVL.

In its sample, this clone was seen once. The chain links TRBV9 to TRBJ1-2; no firm D call. Germline loops: CDR1 SGDLS, CDR2 YYNGEE. V lost 3 bases, J lost 6 bases, and 21 bases lay in between. This CDR3 spans 16 amino acids. Here the CDR3 reads CASSEGSGPLADGYTF. The CDR3 DNA reads as TGTGCCAGCAGCGAGGGTTCCGGGCCCCTAGCCGATGGCTACACCTTC.

DNA of the CDR3: TGTGCCAGCCGGACAGTAACTTACGAGCAGTACTTC. Its translation is CASRTVTYEQYF. The chain uses TRBV27 and TRBJ2-7; TRBD1 might be the D (6 bases). The germline V and J ends were trimmed by 8 bases and 4 bases, with 12 bases remaining between them. The germline V gene has CDR1 MNHEY and CDR2 SMNVEV (reference sequence). The CDR3 length is 12 residues.

This clone turned up a few times. This chain links TRBV4-1 with TRBJ1-3; D ambiguous. Germline V gene sequence: CDR1 MGHRA, CDR2 YSYEKL. The CDR3 contains 16 residues. V lost 0 bases to trimming and J lost 0 bases, with 9 bases between them. The CDR3 reads CASSQERFSSGNTIYF. The DNA of the CDR3 is TGCGCCAGCAGCCAAGAAAGGTTTTCCTCTGGAAACACCATATATTTT.

Points on this clone: Other nucleotide sequences from this sample produce the same CDR3. V gene TRBV5-4 combines with J gene TRBJ2-7; 8 positions agree with TRBD1. V dropped 4 bases and J dropped 3; count of bases not matched to a gene: 6. This CDR3 is built from 14 residues. Germline V gene lookup returns CDR1 SGHNT and CDR2 YYREEE (reference sequence). The DNA of the CDR3 is TGTGCCAGCAGCCCCGGACAGGGAGGCTACGAGCAGTACTTC. Amino acid sequence: CASSPGQGGYEQYF.

This clone counts as hyperexpanded (1% or more). The same CDR3 also results from other DNA sequences found in this sample. V and J are TRBV27 and TRBJ2-2; D is uncertain. The CDR3 has 15 amino acids. The V and J ends lost 5 bases and 6 bases respectively, with 16 bases between them. The germline V gene has CDR1 MNHEY and CDR2 SMNVEV (reference sequence). In DNA form, the CDR3 reads TGTGCCAGCAGTCAGTACCTATCGGGCGCCGGGGAGCTGTTTTTT. Its translation is CASSQYLSGAGELFF.